The present entry profiles one T cell receptor (beta chain) with its context. The data are from a study of T cell responses to AZD1222 COVID-19 vaccine. TCRdb's table, derived via immunoSEQ multiplex PCR, lists solely in-frame clones and lacks some. This table has approximately 15,000 clones, approximately 90% appearing once. This CDR3 is 16 amino acids long. The V gene's germline CDR1 is DFQATT and CDR2 SNEGSKA (reference sequence). The J segment lost 5 bases and the V segment lost 3 bases, leaving 13 bases of the junction unmatched. The chain links TRBV20-1 to TRBJ2-5, with 9 bases identical to TRBD2. This receptor was taken from an adult who received the AZD1222 COVID-19 vaccine. This sample comprised peripheral blood, obtained 28 days after the second AZD1222 dose. CDR3 DNA: TGCAGTGCTAGTTCGCCGGTAGCGGGAGTTGGGGAGACCCAGTACTTC. It encodes CSASSPVAGVGETQYF.